The rows below give T cell receptor beta chains drawn from one sample of a study of vaccination and CD4 T cells after COVID-19. TCRdb re-called the PCR reads with MiXCR, one entry per CDR3 protein. The table lists 20,000 to 25,000 distinct CDR3 sequences, 43% of them singletons, with 4.5% to 5.5% in the top ten. The antigens for these receptors are not known. The material sequenced was CD4+ T cells from blood, cultured in vitro, taken about 7 months after SARS-CoV-2 vaccination. The receptors originated from a human donor who had recovered from COVID-19. Each CDR3 is given with its conserved first and last residue. A D gene is named only where the DNA matches it firmly. Rows may omit the clone size; those that give it use once, few, many or a size class.

d_call j_call clone_size v_call cdr3_length cdr3_nt cdr3_aa
TRBD1 TRBJ1-1 - TRBV20-1 12 TGCAGTGCAAGCGACAGGGTCACTGAAGCTTTCTTT CSASDRVTEAFF
- TRBJ2-5 few TRBV20-1 13 TGCAGTGCTCAGATCGGAGGGAGACAGACCCAGTACTTC CSAQIGGRQTQYF
- TRBJ1-2 - TRBV7-2 12 TGTGCCAGCAGCTTAGTGTGGAGGGGCTACACCTTC CASSLVWRGYTF
- TRBJ2-3 - TRBV28 13 TGTGCCAGCAGTCGGGACAGCACAGATACGCAGTATTTT CASSRDSTDTQYF
TRBD1 TRBJ2-1 few TRBV7-2 15 TGTGCCAGCAGCTCGGGACAGGGGGTATTCCATGAGCAGTTCTTC CASSSGQGVFHEQFF
- TRBJ2-7 - TRBV7-2 12 TGTGCCAGCAGCTCGACAGACTACGAGCAGTACTTC CASSSTDYEQYF
- TRBJ2-7 few TRBV6-2/TRBV6-3 12 TGTGCCAGCGGTTATGCTTCCTACGAGCAGTACTTC CASGYASYEQYF
TRBD1 TRBJ2-7 few TRBV20-1 12 TGCAGTGCTAGCGGGACAGCTAACGAGCAGTACTTC CSASGTANEQYF
- TRBJ2-1 - TRBV7-9 13 TGTGCCAGCAGCTCTTCAGGGCTCAATGAGCAGTTCTTC CASSSSGLNEQFF
- TRBJ1-6 - TRBV7-3 16 TGTGCCAGCAGCCAAGAACAGAGCTCCTATAATTCACCCCTCCACTTT CASSQEQSSYNSPLHF
- TRBJ2-5 - TRBV20-1 14 TGCAGTGCTAGTAGTGGGGGGATACAAGAGACCCAGTACTTC CSASSGGIQETQYF
TRBD1 TRBJ2-3 few TRBV20-1 15 TGCAGTGCTAGAGATCAGGACAGGATTACAGATACGCAGTATTTT CSARDQDRITDTQYF
TRBD1 TRBJ2-5 - TRBV4-2 15 TGTGCCAGCAGCCACCTACCGGGACAGCAAGAGACCCAGTACTTC CASSHLPGQQETQYF
- TRBJ2-7 - TRBV19 15 TGTGCCAGTAGGAGGAATAGCATTTCCTCCTACGAGCAGTACTTC CASRRNSISSYEQYF
- TRBJ1-6 few TRBV7-9 16 TGTGCCAGCAGCAAAAGTCGGAATCAGGGTAATTCACCCCTCCACTTT CASSKSRNQGNSPLHF
- TRBJ1-5 few TRBV4-1 15 TGCGCCAGCAGCCAATACGGCAGCCAGGGTCAGCCCCAGCATTTT CASSQYGSQGQPQHF
- TRBJ1-1 - TRBV4-1 13 TGCGCCAGCAGCCCATTGGGCGGGACTGAAGCTTTCTTT CASSPLGGTEAFF
- TRBJ2-7 - TRBV29-1 11 TGCAGCGTTGGCTTCGGCTACGAGCAGTACTTC CSVGFGYEQYF
- TRBJ1-1 few TRBV20-1 11 TGCAGTGCTCGGGCACAAACTGAAGCTTTCTTT CSARAQTEAFF
- TRBJ2-4 - TRBV28 15 TGTGCCAGCAGCCCTCTAATAATAGCCAAAAACATTCAGTACTTC CASSPLIIAKNIQYF
- TRBJ2-2 - TRBV7-2 13 TGTGCCAGCAGCTTATTAGGGCCCGGGGAGCTGTTTTTT CASSLLGPGELFF
- TRBJ2-3 once TRBV20-1 15 TGCAGTGCTAGGGCGGCGGGAACTAGCACAGATACGCAGTATTTT CSARAAGTSTDTQYF
- TRBJ1-2 - TRBV5-5 15 TGTGCCAGCAGCCCACAAGATCTGGCAAGCTATGGCTACACCTTC CASSPQDLASYGYTF
- TRBJ2-5 few TRBV25-1 15 TGTGCCAGCAGTGGGAGGCAGGGAGCTTACGGGACCCAGTACTTC CASSGRQGAYGTQYF
TRBD2 TRBJ2-7 - TRBV7-9 14 TGTGCCAGCAGCCAAGGGACTACGAACTACGAGCAGTACTTC CASSQGTTNYEQYF
- TRBJ2-3 few TRBV20-1 14 TGCAGTGCTCCGAGGCCGGGGAGAGGGTATACGCAGTATTTT CSAPRPGRGYTQYF
- TRBJ2-5 few TRBV6-1 16 TGTGCCAGCACCACCACTCTCGCAGGGCCCCAAGAGACCCAGTACTTC CASTTTLAGPQETQYF
- TRBJ1-5 - TRBV7-9 13 TGTGCCAGCAGCGTAGGGTACAATCAGCCCCAGCATTTT CASSVGYNQPQHF
TRBD2 TRBJ2-1 - TRBV20-1 11 TGTGGGACTAGCCCCGACAATGAGCAGTTCTTC CGTSPDNEQFF
- TRBJ2-3 once TRBV11-2 14 TGTGCCAGCAGCTTAGATCGGGGGTTAGATACGCAGTATTTT CASSLDRGLDTQYF
- TRBJ1-2 few TRBV10-3 18 TGTGCCATCAGTGAATCTCCCGGGCGTCCAGGAGGCGACTATGGCTACACCTTC CAISESPGRPGGDYGYTF
TRBD2 TRBJ2-7 - TRBV24-1 17 TGTGCCACCAGTGATTCACTAGCGGGAGGGCCCCCCTACGAGCAGTACTTC CATSDSLAGGPPYEQYF
- TRBJ2-7 few TRBV28 13 TGTGCCAGCAGTTTATTAAGCCCCTACGAGCAGTACTTC CASSLLSPYEQYF
- TRBJ1-2 - TRBV7-9 15 TGTGCCAGCAGCCCCTGGGAGGTCCCTAACTATGGCTACACCTTC CASSPWEVPNYGYTF
TRBD2 TRBJ2-1 - TRBV6-1 17 TGTGCCAGCAGTGAACCTCCGGGACTAGCGGGGGGGAATGAGCAGTTCTTC CASSEPPGLAGGNEQFF
- TRBJ2-3 few TRBV7-6 15 TGTGCCAGCAGCCCAACGGGCGGGACTTCAGATACGCAGTATTTT CASSPTGGTSDTQYF
TRBD1 TRBJ1-1 - TRBV28 13 TGTGCCAGCAACCGCGACAGGGACGCTGAAGCTTTCTTT CASNRDRDAEAFF
TRBD1 TRBJ2-7 - TRBV10-3 20 TGTGCCATCAGTGGCCCCATTTCGACAGGGGGCAGTTCCTACGCCTACGAGCAGTACTTC CAISGPISTGGSSYAYEQYF
TRBD1 TRBJ2-2 few TRBV20-1 12 TGCAGTGCCGGACAGGTCGCCGGGGAGCTGTTTTTT CSAGQVAGELFF
TRBD1 TRBJ2-5 - TRBV20-1 14 TGCAGTGCTAGGGTGAACAGGGGGTTTGAGACCCAGTACTTC CSARVNRGFETQYF
- TRBJ2-7 once TRBV28 16 TGTGCCAGCAGTTTATCCCGCCCGACTAGTGCCTACGAGCAGTACTTC CASSLSRPTSAYEQYF
TRBD1 TRBJ2-1 - TRBV24-1 16 TGTGCCACCAGTGACATCCGGGACAGGGCTCCCAATGAGCAGTTCTTC CATSDIRDRAPNEQFF
- TRBJ2-7 - TRBV20-1 11 TGCAGTGCTAACGAGGGGTACGAGCAGTACTTC CSANEGYEQYF
- TRBJ2-7 once TRBV6-1 14 TGTGCCAGCAGTAAGGGACGGGCCCCCTACGAGCAGTACTTC CASSKGRAPYEQYF